Sequencing of this T cell receptor (beta chain) was carried out in a study of T cells in Graves' hyperthyroidism and ophthalmopathy. This clonotype turned up a few times. Authors of the study amplified TCR beta CDR3 regions from RNA transcripts. Using the HTBI primer set, a first-round RT-PCR was run on the TCR CDR3. TCRdb re-derived calls from the multiplex PCR reads in MiXCR, one entry per CDR3 protein. The table lists approximately 690,000 distinct CDR3 sequences, less than 25% of them singletons. Trimming cost V 2 bases and J 4 bases; bases outside gene matches: 8. There are 18 residues in the CDR3. From germline, CDR1 is MGHRA and CDR2 YSYEKL.

Sequencing was performed on blood. The genes are TRBV4-1 and TRBJ1-6; 10 bases line up with TRBD1. The receptor's source is a man aged 25 to 45 with Graves' ophthalmopathy. CDR3 DNA sequence: TGCGCCAGCAGCCAATTTAGAGGACAGGGGGTTTATAATTCACCCCTCCACTTT. Translation: CASSQFRGQGVYNSPLHF.